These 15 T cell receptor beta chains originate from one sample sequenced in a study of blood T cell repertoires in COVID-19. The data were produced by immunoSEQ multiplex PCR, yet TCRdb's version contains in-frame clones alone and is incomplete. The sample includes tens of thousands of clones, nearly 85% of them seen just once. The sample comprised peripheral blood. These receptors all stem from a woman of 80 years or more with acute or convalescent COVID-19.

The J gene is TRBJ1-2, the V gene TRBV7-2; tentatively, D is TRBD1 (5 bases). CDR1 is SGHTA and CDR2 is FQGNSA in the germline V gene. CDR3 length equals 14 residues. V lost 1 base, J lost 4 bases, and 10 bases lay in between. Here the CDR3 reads CASSLGRGGYGYTF. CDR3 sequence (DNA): TGTGCCAGCAGCTTAGGGAGGGGCGGCTATGGCTACACCTTC.

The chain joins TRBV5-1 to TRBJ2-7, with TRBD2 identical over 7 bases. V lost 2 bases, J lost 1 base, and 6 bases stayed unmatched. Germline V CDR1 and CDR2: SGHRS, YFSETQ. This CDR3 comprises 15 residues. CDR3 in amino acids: CASSLGLADSYEQYF. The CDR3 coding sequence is TGCGCCAGCAGCTTAGGGCTAGCGGATTCCTACGAGCAGTACTTC.

The CDR3 DNA sequence: TGTGCCAGCAGCCAAGATGCTAGCGGGAGGACAGATACGCAGTATTTT. Protein product: CASSQDASGRTDTQYF. The rearrangement joins TRBV3-1 (or the pseudogene TRBV3-2) to TRBJ2-3; 11 bases are a match to TRBD2. Per germline, CDR1 LGHDT and CDR2 YNNKEL (reference sequence). The CDR3 runs to 16 residues. Trimming removed 0 bases from V and 3 bases from J; junction bases left unmatched: 2.

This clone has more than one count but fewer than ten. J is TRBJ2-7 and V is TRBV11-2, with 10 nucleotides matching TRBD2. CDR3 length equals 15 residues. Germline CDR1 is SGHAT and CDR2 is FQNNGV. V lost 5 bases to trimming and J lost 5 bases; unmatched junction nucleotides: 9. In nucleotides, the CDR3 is TGTGCCAGCAGCCCCTCCAGCGGGAGGGCCCACGAGCAGTACTTC. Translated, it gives CASSPSSGRAHEQYF.

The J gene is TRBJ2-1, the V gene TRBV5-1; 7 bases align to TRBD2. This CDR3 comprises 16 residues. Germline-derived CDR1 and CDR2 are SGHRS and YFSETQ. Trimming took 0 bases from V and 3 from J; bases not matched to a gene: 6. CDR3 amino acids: CASSLGRGSLYNEQFF. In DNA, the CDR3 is TGCGCCAGCAGCTTGGGTCGCGGGAGCCTCTACAATGAGCAGTTCTTC.

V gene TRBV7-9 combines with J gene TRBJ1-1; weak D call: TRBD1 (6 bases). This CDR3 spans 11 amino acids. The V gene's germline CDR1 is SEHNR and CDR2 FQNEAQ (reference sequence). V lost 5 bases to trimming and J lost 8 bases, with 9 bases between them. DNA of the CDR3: TGTGCCAGCAGCACCGACAGGGAAGCTTTCTTT. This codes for CASSTDREAFF.

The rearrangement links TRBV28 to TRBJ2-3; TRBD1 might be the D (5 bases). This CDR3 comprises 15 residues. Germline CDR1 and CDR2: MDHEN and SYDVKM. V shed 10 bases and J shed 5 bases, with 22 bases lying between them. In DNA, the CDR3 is TGTGCCACCACTCAGGGCGGACATGGACGAGATACGCAGTATTTT. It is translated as CATTQGGHGRDTQYF. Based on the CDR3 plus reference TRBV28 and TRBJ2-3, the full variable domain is DVKVTQSSRYLVKRTGEKVFLECVQDMDHENMFWYRQDPGLGLRLIYFSYDVKMKEKGDIPEGYSVSREKKERFSLILESASTNQTSMYLCATTQGGHGRDTQYFGPGTRLTVL.

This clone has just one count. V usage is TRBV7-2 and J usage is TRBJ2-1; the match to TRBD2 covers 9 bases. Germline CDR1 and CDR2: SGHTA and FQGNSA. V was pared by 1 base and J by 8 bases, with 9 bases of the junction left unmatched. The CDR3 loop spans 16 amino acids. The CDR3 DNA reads TGTGCCAGCAGCTTAGATGGTGCGGGAGGGCCGTATGAGCAGTTCTTC. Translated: CASSLDGAGGPYEQFF.

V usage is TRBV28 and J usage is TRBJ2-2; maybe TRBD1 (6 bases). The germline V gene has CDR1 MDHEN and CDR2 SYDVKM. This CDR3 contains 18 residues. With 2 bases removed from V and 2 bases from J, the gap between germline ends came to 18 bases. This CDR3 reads CASSLIQGSGLNTGELFF. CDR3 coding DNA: TGTGCCAGCAGTTTAATTCAGGGGTCGGGGTTAAACACCGGGGAGCTGTTTTTT.

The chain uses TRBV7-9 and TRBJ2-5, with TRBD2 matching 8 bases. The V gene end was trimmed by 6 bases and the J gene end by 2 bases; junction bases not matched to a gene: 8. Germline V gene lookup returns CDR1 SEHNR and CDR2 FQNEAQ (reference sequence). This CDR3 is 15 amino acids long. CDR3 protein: CASRYGGRPQETQYF. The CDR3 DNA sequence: TGTGCCAGCAGGTATGGCGGGAGGCCTCAAGAGACCCAGTACTTC.

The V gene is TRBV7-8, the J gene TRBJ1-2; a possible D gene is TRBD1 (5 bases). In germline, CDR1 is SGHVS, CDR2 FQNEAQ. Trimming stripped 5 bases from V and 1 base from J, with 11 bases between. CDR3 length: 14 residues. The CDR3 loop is CASSQQGNNYGYTF. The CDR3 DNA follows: TGTGCCAGCAGCCAGCAGGGCAATAACTATGGCTACACCTTC.

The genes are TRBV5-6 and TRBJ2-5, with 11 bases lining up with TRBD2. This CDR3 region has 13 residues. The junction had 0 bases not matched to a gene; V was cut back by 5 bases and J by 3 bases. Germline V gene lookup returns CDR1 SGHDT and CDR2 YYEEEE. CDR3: CASRLAGEETQYF. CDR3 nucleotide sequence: TGTGCCAGCAGACTAGCGGGAGAAGAGACCCAGTACTTC.

This chain's CDR3 is CASSSPWAGTNEQFF. CDR3 nucleotides: TGTGCCAGCAGTTCCCCTTGGGCGGGTACTAATGAGCAGTTCTTC. The chain is built from TRBV28 and TRBJ2-1; tentatively, D is TRBD2 (5 bases). Germline loops: CDR1 MDHEN, CDR2 SYDVKM. V lost 4 bases, J lost 7 bases, and 17 bases lay in between. The CDR3 sequence is 15 residues long.

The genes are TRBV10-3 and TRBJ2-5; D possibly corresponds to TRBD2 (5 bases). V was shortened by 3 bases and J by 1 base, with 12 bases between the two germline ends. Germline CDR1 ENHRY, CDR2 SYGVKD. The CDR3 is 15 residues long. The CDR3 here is CAISDDSAGQETQYF. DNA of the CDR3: TGTGCCATCAGTGATGATTCTGCGGGCCAAGAGACCCAGTACTTC.

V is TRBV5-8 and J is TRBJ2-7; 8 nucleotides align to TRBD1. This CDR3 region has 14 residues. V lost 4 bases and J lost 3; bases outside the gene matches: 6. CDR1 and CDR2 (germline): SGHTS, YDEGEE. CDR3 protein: CASSRQGFFYEQYF. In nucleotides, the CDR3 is TGTGCCAGCAGCCGACAGGGGTTTTTCTACGAGCAGTACTTC.